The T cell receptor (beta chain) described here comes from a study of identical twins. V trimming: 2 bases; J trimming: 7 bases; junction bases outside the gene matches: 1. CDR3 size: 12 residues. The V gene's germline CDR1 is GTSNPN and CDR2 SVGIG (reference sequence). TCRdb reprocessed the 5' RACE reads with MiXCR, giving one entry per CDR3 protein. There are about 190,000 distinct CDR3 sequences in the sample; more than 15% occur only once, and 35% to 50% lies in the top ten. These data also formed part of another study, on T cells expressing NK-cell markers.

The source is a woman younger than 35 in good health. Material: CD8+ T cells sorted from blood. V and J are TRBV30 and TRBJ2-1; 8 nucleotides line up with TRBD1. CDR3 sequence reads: CAWSTGGNEQFF. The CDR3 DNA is TGTGCCTGGAGTACAGGGGGGAATGAGCAGTTCTTC.